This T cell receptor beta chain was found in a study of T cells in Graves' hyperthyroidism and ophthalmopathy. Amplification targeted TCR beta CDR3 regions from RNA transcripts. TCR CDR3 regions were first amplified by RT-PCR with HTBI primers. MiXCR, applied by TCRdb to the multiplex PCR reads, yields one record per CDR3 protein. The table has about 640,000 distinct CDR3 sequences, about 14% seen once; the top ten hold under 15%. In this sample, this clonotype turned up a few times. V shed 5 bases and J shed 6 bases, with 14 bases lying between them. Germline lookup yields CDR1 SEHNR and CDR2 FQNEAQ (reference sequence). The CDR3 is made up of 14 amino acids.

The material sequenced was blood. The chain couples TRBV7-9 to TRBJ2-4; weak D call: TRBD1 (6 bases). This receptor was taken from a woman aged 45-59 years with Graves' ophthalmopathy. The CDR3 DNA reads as TGTGCCAGCAGCCATGCCCTGACAGGAAACATTCAGTACTTC. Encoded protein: CASSHALTGNIQYF.